The rows below give T cell receptor beta chains drawn from one sample of a study of T cell responses to AZD1222 COVID-19 vaccine. Measured with immunoSEQ multiplex PCR; TCRdb has only the in-frame clones, and not every one. Of 95,000 to 150,000 clones listed, 80% to 90% were seen once; the top ten hold approximately 3.4%. Source: peripheral blood, taken on day 0 of AZD1222 vaccination. These receptors all stem from an adult in good health. Both conserved end residues are part of each CDR3. A D gene is named only where the DNA matches it firmly. Size is stated for part of the rows, as once, few or many counts, or as a class when the clone is expanded.

V gene	clone size	J gene	D gene	CDR3 protein	CDR3 DNA
TRBV5-8	.	TRBJ2-1	.	CASSELANEQFF	TGTGCCAGCAGCGAACTAGCTAATGAGCAGTTCTTC
TRBV4-2	.	TRBJ1-3	.	CASSQSSRVPGNTIYF	TGTGCCAGCAGCCAAAGTTCCAGGGTACCTGGAAACACCATATATTTT
TRBV4-2	.	TRBJ1-1	.	CASSQGVSGYSGTEAFF	TGTGCCAGCAGCCAAGGGGTATCAGGGTATTCGGGCACTGAAGCTTTCTTT
TRBV28	.	TRBJ1-2	TRBD1	CASSSGQGNGYTF	TGTGCCAGCAGTTCAGGACAGGGCAATGGCTACACCTTC
TRBV9	.	TRBJ1-4	.	CASSAGGGNEKLFF	TGTGCCAGCAGCGCCGGAGGGGGGAATGAAAAACTGTTTTTT
TRBV4-3	.	TRBJ2-3	.	CASSQGGRDTDTQYF	TGCGCCAGCAGCCAAGGGGGCAGAGACACAGATACGCAGTATTTT
TRBV14	once	TRBJ1-1	.	CASSQEVWRPDTEAFF	TGTGCCAGCAGCCAAGAAGTATGGAGACCTGACACTGAAGCTTTCTTT
TRBV6-2/TRBV6-3	.	TRBJ2-7	.	CASRPRPPTLGEQYF	TGTGCCAGCAGGCCTCGTCCCCCTACGTTGGGAGAGCAGTACTTC
TRBV28	.	TRBJ2-7	.	CASSIQEGGGEQYF	TGTGCCAGCAGCATCCAGGAGGGGGGTGGCGAGCAGTACTTC
TRBV9	few	TRBJ1-1	TRBD1	CASSVNTGGAPEAFF	TGTGCCAGCAGCGTAAATACAGGGGGCGCGCCTGAAGCTTTCTTT
TRBV5-1	few	TRBJ2-5	.	CASTGPGQFQETQYF	TGCGCCAGCACGGGCCCCGGACAGTTCCAAGAGACCCAGTACTTC
TRBV13	.	TRBJ1-1	TRBD1	CASSPDREPEAFF	TGTGCCAGCAGCCCCGACAGGGAACCTGAAGCTTTCTTT
TRBV3-1/TRBV3-2	.	TRBJ1-6	TRBD1	CATTVRQGAPLHF	TGTGCCACCACGGTAAGACAGGGCGCACCCCTCCACTTT
TRBV27	.	TRBJ1-5	TRBD1	CASSRGGWQPQHF	TGTGCCAGCAGCCGAGGGGGCTGGCAGCCCCAGCATTTT
TRBV6-4	.	TRBJ1-2	.	CASSSGTLGGYTF	TGTGCCAGCAGCTCCGGGACCCTTGGCGGCTACACCTTC
TRBV16	.	TRBJ1-2	.	CASSALKTALGYGYTF	TGTGCCAGCAGCGCCCTCAAGACAGCGCTAGGCTATGGCTACACCTTC
TRBV6-5	.	TRBJ2-5	.	CASSYEGTQYF	TGTGCCAGCAGTTACGAGGGGACCCAGTACTTC
TRBV19	.	TRBJ1-2	.	CASSETGTLYGYTF	TGTGCCAGTAGTGAGACAGGTACTCTCTATGGCTACACCTTC
TRBV5-8	.	TRBJ1-2	TRBD1	CASSPRGQSRNYGYTF	TGTGCCAGCAGCCCCAGGGGACAGTCTCGTAACTATGGCTACACCTTC
TRBV24-1	.	TRBJ2-7	.	CATSESGISYEQYF	TGTGCCACCAGTGAGTCAGGGATCTCCTACGAGCAGTACTTC
TRBV5-1	.	TRBJ2-2	.	CASSSNSNTGELFF	TGCGCCAGCAGCTCGAATTCAAACACCGGGGAGCTGTTTTTT
TRBV6-5	.	TRBJ1-1	.	CASSPVAGVATEAFF	TGTGCCAGCAGCCCCGTTGCAGGGGTGGCCACTGAAGCTTTCTTT